The T cell receptor (beta chain) described here comes from a study of blood T cell repertoires in COVID-19. Study-wide context: T cells, B-cell-depleted T cells, or PBMCs supplied cDNA or gDNA.

Sequencing was performed with immunoSEQ multiplex PCR; in TCRdb, only in-frame clones are kept and a portion is missing. Of around 68,000 clones listed, roughly 86% were seen once; the top ten hold approximately 17%. CDR3 length equals 17 residues. The germline gives CDR1 LGHDT, CDR2 YNNKEL (reference sequence). J was trimmed by 8 bases and V by 0 bases; bases with no gene match: 12. The TCR comes from a man between 35 and 55 years old with COVID-19, enrolled during active disease. V is TRBV3-1 (or the pseudogene TRBV3-2) and J is TRBJ1-2; TRBD1 agrees at 10 bases. The material sequenced was peripheral blood. CDR3 amino acids: CASSQDPDRGPRWGYTF. The CDR3 coding sequence is TGTGCCAGCAGCCAAGATCCAGACAGGGGGCCACGGTGGGGCTACACCTTC.